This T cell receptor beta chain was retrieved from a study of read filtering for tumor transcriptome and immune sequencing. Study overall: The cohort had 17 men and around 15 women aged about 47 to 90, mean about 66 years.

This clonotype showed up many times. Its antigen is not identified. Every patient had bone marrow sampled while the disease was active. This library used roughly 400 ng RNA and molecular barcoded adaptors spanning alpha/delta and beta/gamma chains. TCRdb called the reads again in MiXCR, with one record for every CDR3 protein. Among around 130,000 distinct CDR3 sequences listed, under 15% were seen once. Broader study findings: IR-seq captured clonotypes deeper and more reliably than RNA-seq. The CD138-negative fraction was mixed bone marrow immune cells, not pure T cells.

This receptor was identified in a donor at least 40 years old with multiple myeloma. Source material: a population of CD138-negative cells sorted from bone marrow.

The CDR3 region has the DNA TGTGCCAGCAGCTGGACCGGGACATCATTACCAGATACGCAGTATTTT. Translation gives CASSWTGTSLPDTQYF. V is TRBV7-2 and J is TRBJ2-3, with D possibly TRBD1 on 6 matching bases. V was clipped by 4 bases and J by 4 bases, with 18 bases between them. From germline, CDR1 is SGHTA and CDR2 FQGNSA. This CDR3 is 16 amino acids long. The full variable domain, its missing parts supplied by reference TRBV7-2 and TRBJ2-3, is GAGVSQSPSNKVTEKGKDVELRCDPISGHTALYWYRQSLGQGLEFLIYFQGNSAPDKSGLPSDRFSAERTGGSVSTLTIQRTQQEDSAVYLCASSWTGTSLPDTQYFGPGTRLTVL.